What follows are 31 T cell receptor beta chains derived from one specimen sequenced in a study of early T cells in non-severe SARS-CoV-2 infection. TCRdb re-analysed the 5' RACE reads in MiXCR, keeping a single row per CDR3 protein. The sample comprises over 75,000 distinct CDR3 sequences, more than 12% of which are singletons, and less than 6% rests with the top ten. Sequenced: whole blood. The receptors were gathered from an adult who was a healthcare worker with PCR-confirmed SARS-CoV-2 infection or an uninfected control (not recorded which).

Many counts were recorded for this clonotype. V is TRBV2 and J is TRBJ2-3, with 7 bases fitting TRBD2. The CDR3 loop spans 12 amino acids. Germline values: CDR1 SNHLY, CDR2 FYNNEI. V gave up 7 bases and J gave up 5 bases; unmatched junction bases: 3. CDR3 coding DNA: TGTGCCAGCACCCGGGGGGAAGATACGCAGTATTTT. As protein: CASTRGEDTQYF.

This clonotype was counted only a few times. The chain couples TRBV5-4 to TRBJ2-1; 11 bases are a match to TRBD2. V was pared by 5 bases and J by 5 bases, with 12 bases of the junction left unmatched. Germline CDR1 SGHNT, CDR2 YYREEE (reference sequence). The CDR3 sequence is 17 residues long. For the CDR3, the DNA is TGTGCCAGCAGAACAGGGGGTGGGACTAGCGGTCACAATGAGCAGTTCTTC. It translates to CASRTGGGTSGHNEQFF.

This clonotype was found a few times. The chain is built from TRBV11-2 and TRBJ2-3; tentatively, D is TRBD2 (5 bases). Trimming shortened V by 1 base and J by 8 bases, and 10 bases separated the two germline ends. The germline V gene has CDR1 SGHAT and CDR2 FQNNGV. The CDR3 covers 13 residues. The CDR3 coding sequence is TGTGCCAGCAGCTTAGTCCGGGAAAGTACGCAGTATTTT. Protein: CASSLVRESTQYF.

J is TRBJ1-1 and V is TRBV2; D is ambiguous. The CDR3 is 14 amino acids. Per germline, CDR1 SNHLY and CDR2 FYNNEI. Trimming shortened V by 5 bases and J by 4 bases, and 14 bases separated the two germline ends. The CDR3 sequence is CASSSLRWGTEAFF. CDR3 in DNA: TGTGCCAGCAGTTCTCTCCGATGGGGCACTGAAGCTTTCTTT.

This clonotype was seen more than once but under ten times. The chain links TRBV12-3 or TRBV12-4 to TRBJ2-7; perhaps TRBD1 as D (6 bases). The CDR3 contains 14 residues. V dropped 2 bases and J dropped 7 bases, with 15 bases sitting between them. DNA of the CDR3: TGTGCCAGCAGTTTACTGCCGGGACAATGGGAGCAGTACTTC. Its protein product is CASSLLPGQWEQYF.

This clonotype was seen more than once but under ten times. As DNA, the CDR3 is TGTGCCAGCAGCTTACGCCGACTGCTACACCAAGAGACCCAGTACTTC. Translating gives CASSLRRLLHQETQYF. The J gene is TRBJ2-5, the V gene TRBV7-8; no clear D. Germline loops: CDR1 SGHVS, CDR2 FQNEAQ. The CDR3 runs to 16 residues. V was clipped by 2 bases and J by 0 bases, with 13 bases between them.

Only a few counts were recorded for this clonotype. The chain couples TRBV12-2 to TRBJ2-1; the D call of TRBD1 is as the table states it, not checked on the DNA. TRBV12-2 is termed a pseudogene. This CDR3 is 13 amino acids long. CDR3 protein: CASRQASGDEQFF. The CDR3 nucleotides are TGTGCAAGTCGCCAAGCTTCGGGCGATGAGCAGTTCTTC.

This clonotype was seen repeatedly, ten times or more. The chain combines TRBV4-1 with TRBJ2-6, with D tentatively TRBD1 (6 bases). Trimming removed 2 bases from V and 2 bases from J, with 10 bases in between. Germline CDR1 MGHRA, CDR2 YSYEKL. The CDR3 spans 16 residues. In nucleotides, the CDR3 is TGCGCCAGCAGCCAATCGAGGGGGACTGGGGCCAACGTCCTGACTTTC. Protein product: CASSQSRGTGANVLTF.

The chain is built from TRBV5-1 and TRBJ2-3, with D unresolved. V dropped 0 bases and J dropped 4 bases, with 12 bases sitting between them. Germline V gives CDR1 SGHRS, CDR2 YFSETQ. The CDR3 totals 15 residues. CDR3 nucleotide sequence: TGCGCCAGCAGCTTGGGGGGTACTCAAGCAGATACGCAGTATTTT. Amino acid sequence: CASSLGGTQADTQYF.

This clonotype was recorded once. The CDR3 nucleotides read TGTGCCAGCAGTTTGGCGACTAGCGGCTTCTACGAGCAGTACTTC. It codes for CASSLATSGFYEQYF. The chain uses TRBV12-3 or TRBV12-4 and TRBJ2-7; 9 bases agree with TRBD2. V gave up 3 bases and J gave up 3 bases; unmatched junction bases: 6. The CDR3 contains 15 residues.

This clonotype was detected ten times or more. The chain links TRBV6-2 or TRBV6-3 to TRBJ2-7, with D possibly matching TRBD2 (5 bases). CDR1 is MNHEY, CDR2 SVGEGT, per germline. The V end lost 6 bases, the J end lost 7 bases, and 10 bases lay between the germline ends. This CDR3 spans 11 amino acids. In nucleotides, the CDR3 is TGTGCCAGCAGCCCCCGGGGAGAGCAGTACTTC. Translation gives CASSPRGEQYF.

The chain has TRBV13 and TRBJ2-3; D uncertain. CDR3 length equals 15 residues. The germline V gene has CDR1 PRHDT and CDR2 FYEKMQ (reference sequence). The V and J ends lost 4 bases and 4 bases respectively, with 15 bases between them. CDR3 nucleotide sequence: TGTGCCAGCAGCTCCCTTGCAGACTCCGCAGATACGCAGTATTTT. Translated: CASSSLADSADTQYF.

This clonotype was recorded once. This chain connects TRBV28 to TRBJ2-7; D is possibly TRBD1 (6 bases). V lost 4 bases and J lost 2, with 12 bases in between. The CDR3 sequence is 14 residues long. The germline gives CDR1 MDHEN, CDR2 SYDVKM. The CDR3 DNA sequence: TGTGCCAGCAGTTCTGGGACATCCGCCTACGAGCAGTACTTC. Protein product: CASSSGTSAYEQYF.

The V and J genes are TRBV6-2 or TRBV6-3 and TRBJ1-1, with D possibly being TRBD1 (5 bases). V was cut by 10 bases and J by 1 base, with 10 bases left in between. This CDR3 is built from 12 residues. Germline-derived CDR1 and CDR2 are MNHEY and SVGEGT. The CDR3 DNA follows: TGTGCCAAGAGCGACAGGAACACTGAAGCTTTCTTT. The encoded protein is CAKSDRNTEAFF.

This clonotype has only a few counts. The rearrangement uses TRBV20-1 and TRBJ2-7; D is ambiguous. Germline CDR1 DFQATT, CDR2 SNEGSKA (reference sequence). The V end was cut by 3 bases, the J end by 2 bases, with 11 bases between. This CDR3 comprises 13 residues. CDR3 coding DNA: TGCAGTGCTAGTAATCCGGGTACCTACGAGCAGTACTTC. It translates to CSASNPGTYEQYF.

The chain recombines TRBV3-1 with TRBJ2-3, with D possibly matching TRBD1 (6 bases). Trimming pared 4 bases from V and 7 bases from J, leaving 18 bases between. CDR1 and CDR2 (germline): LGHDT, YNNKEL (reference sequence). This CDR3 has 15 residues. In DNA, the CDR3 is TGTGCCAGCAGCCCCGGGACATCCGGAGGCCATACGCAGTATTTT. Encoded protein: CASSPGTSGGHTQYF.

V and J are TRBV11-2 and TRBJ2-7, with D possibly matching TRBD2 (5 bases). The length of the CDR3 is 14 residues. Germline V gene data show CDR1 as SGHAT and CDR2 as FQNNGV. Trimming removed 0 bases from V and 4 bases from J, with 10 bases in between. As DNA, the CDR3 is TGTGCCAGCAGCTTAGAAAGACTAACATACGAGCAGTACTTC. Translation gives CASSLERLTYEQYF.

The CDR3 DNA reads TGTGCCAGCAGCTTGGTCGGAGCCAAAAACATTCAGTACTTC. Its translation: CASSLVGAKNIQYF. The V call is TRBV5-6, the J call TRBJ2-4; no clear D gene. The germline gives CDR1 SGHDT, CDR2 YYEEEE. This CDR3 is 14 amino acids long. V was trimmed by 0 bases and J by 0 bases, leaving 4 bases between them.

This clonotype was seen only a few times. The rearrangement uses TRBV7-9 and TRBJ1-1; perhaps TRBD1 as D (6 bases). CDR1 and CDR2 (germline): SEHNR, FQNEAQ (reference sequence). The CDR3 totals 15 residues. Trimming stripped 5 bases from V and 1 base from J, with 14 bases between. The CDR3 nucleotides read TGTGCCAGCAGCGAGACGGGACATTCGAACACTGAAGCTTTCTTT. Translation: CASSETGHSNTEAFF. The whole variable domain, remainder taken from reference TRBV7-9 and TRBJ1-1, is DTGVSQNPRHKITKRGQNVTFRCDPISEHNRLYWYRQTLGQGPEFLTYFQNEAQLEKSRLLSDRFSAERPKGSFSTLEIQRTEQGDSAMYLCASSETGHSNTEAFFGQGTRLTVV.

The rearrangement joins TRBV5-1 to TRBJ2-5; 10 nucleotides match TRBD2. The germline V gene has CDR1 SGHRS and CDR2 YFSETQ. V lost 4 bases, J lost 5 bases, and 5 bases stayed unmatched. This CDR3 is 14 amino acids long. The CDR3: CASSRTSGGETQYF. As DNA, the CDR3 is TGCGCCAGCAGCAGGACTAGCGGAGGGGAGACCCAGTACTTC.

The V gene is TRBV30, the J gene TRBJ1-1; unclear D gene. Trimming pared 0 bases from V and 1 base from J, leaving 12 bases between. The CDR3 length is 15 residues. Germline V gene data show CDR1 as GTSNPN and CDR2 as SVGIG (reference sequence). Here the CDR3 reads CAWSVYGTPNTEAFF. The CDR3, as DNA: TGTGCCTGGAGTGTATACGGCACACCGAACACTGAAGCTTTCTTT. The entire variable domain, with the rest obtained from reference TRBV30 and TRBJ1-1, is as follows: SQTIHQWPATLVQPVGSPLSLECTVEGTSNPNLYWYRQAAGRGLQLLFYSVGIGQISSEVPQNLSASRPQDRQFILSSKKLLLSDSGFYLCAWSVYGTPNTEAFFGQGTRLTVV.

The CDR3 DNA follows: TGTGCCACCAGCAGAGAAGGGACAGGGCTCTATGGCTACACCTTC. Its protein is CATSREGTGLYGYTF. V gene TRBV15 combines with J gene TRBJ1-2, with TRBD1 matching 9 bases. CDR3 size: 15 residues. Germline CDR1 LNHNV, CDR2 YYDKDF (reference sequence). The trim removed 0 bases at V and 4 bases at J, leaving 3 bases unmatched.

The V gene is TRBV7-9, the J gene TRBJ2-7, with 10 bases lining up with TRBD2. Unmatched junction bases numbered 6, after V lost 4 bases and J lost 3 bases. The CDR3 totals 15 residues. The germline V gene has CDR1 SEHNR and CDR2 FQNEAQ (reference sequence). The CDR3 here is CASSSEREGYYEQYF. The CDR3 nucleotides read TGTGCCAGCAGCTCCGAGCGGGAGGGATACTACGAGCAGTACTTC.

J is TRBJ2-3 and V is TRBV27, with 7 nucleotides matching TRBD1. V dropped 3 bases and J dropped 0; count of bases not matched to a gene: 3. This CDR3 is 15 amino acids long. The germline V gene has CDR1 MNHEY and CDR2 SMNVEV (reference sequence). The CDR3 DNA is TGTGCCAGCAGTTTCTACAGGGGCAGCACAGATACGCAGTATTTT. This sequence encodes CASSFYRGSTDTQYF.

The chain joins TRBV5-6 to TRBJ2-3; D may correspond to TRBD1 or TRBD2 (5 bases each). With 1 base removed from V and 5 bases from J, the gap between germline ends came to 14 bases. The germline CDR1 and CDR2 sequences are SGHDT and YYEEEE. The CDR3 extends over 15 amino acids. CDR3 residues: CASSLRGGLRDTQYF. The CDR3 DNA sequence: TGTGCCAGCAGCTTGCGTGGGGGTTTGAGAGATACGCAGTATTTT.

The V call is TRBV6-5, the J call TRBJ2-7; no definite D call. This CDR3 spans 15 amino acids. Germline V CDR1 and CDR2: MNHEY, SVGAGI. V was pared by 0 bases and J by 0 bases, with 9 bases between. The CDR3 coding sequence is TGTGCCAGCAGTTACTCGTGGACGTTCTCCTACGAGCAGTACTTC. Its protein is CASSYSWTFSYEQYF.

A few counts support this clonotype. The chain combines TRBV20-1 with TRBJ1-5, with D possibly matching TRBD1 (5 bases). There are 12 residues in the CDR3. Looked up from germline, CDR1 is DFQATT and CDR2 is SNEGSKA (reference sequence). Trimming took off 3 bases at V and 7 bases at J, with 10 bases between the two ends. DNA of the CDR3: TGCAGTGCTAGTGGGGCGGACCAGCCCCAGCATTTT. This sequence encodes CSASGADQPQHF.

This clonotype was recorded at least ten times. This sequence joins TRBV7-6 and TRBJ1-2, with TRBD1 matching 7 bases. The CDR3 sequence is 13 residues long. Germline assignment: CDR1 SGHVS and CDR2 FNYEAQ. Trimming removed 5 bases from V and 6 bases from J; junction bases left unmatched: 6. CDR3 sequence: CASSPGTAHGYTF. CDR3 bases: TGTGCCAGCAGCCCCGGGACAGCGCATGGCTACACCTTC.

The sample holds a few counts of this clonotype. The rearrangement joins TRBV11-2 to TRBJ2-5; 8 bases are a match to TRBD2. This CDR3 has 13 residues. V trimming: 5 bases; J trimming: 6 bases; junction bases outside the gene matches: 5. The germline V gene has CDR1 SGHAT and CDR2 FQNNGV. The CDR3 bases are TGTGCCAGCAGCATCGGGGGGGGTCAGACCCAGTACTTC. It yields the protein CASSIGGGQTQYF.

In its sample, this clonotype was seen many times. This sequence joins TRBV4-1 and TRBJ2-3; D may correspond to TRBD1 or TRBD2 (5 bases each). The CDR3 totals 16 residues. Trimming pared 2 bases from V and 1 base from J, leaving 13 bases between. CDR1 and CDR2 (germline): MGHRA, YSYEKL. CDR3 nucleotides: TGCGCCAGCAGCCAACCCCTAAGGGACCGCACAGATACGCAGTATTTT. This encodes CASSQPLRDRTDTQYF.

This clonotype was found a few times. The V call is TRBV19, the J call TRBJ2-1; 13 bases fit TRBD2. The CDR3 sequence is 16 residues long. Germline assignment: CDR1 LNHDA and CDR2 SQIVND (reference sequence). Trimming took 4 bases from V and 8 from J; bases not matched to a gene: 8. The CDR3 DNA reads TGTGCCAGTAGTACAGGACTAGCGGGAGAGGGGGATGAGCAGTTCTTC. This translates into CASSTGLAGEGDEQFF. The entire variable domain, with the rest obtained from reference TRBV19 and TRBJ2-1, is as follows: DGGITQSPKYLFRKEGQNVTLSCEQNLNHDAMYWYRQDPGQGLRLIYYSQIVNDFQKGDIAEGYSVSREKKESFPLTVTSAQKNPTAFYLCASSTGLAGEGDEQFFGPGTRLTVL.